These T cell receptor beta chains were read from a single sample in a study of CD8 T cells in Susac syndrome. MiXCR was run by TCRdb on the immunoSEQ multiplex PCR reads, yielding one entry per CDR3 protein. The sample shows over 300,000 distinct CDR3 sequences, under 95% of them seen only once. What was sequenced was CD4+ T cells from PBMCs. The receptor source for this set is a human donor with multiple sclerosis. Each CDR3 is given with its conserved first and last residue. The D gene is left open where the match is weak. Some rows have no size entry. The others give once, few or many, or a class for an expanded clone.

>TRBV4-2|TRBJ2-1|TRBD2|.
CASSQDPQREHNEQFF
TGTGCCAGCAGCCAAGATCCCCAGCGGGAACACAATGAGCAGTTCTTC
>TRBV7-2|TRBJ1-4|.|few
CASSRQQGATNEKLFF
TGTGCCAGCAGCCGTCAACAAGGGGCAACTAATGAAAAACTGTTTTTT
>TRBV11-3|TRBJ2-5|TRBD2|.
CASSLGLAGDRETQYF
TGTGCCAGCAGCCTGGGACTAGCGGGAGATAGGGAGACCCAGTACTTC
>TRBV3-1|TRBJ2-1|.|.
CASSQPSPKEAGEQFF
TGTGCCAGCAGCCAACCCTCTCCCAAGGAAGCGGGTGAGCAGTTCTTC
>TRBV20-1|TRBJ1-2|TRBD1|.
CSAPWTGADGYTF
TGCAGTGCTCCCTGGACAGGGGCAGATGGCTACACCTTC
>TRBV19|TRBJ1-2|.|once
CASSIGQLGGYTF
TGTGCCAGTAGTATCGGACAGCTGGGGGGCTACACCTTC
>TRBV7-9|TRBJ1-1|.|.
CASSHPGSVNTEAFF
TGTGCCAGCAGCCACCCAGGGTCTGTGAACACTGAAGCTTTCTTT
>TRBV4-1|TRBJ1-2|.|.
CASSRYRVGYGYTF
TGCGCCAGCAGTAGATACAGGGTCGGCTATGGCTACACCTTC
>TRBV3-1|TRBJ2-3|.|.
CASSGRAQGLTDTQYF
TGTGCCAGCAGCGGCAGGGCTCAAGGCCTCACAGATACGCAGTATTTT
>TRBV7-9|TRBJ2-7|TRBD1|.
CASSPGGDRGRYEQYF
TGTGCCAGCAGCCCCGGGGGGGACAGGGGACGTTACGAGCAGTACTTC
>TRBV6-6|TRBJ1-3|.|.
CASGSGSGNTIYF
TGTGCCAGCGGGTCGGGGTCTGGAAACACCATATATTTT
>TRBV4-1|TRBJ2-1|TRBD1|.
CASSQVQGASYNEQFF
TGCGCCAGCAGCCAAGTTCAGGGGGCTTCCTACAATGAGCAGTTCTTC
>TRBV15|TRBJ2-5|.|.
CATSRDSPDVQETQYF
TGTGCCACCAGCAGAGATTCTCCAGATGTCCAAGAGACCCAGTACTTC
>TRBV29-1|TRBJ2-1|TRBD1|.
CSAQSGTDNLF
TGCAGCGCCCAATCCGGGACAGATAACCTCTTC
>TRBV7-2|TRBJ2-1|TRBD2|.
CASSFAGVVNEQFF
TGTGCCAGCAGCTTCGCGGGAGTAGTTAATGAGCAGTTCTTC
>TRBV12-3/TRBV12-4|TRBJ2-6|.|.
CASSFWHSGANVLTF
TGTGCCAGCAGTTTCTGGCACTCTGGGGCCAACGTCCTGACTTTC
>TRBV25-1|TRBJ1-4|.|.
CASLGETNEKLFF
TGTGCCAGCCTGGGCGAGACTAATGAAAAACTGTTTTTT
>TRBV28|TRBJ2-2|TRBD1|.
CASSWTGDNTGELFF
TGTGCCAGCAGTTGGACAGGGGATAACACCGGGGAGCTGTTTTTT
>TRBV20-1|TRBJ1-2|.|.
CSARDRLRTENYGYTF
TGCAGTGCTAGAGATCGACTCCGGACGGAGAACTATGGCTACACCTTC
>TRBV4-2|TRBJ2-7|TRBD1|.
CASSPPGTVSYEQYF
TGTGCCAGCAGCCCTCCCGGGACAGTCTCCTACGAGCAGTACTTC
>TRBV20-1|TRBJ2-1|TRBD2|.
CSASRGGRLGEQFF
TGCAGTGCTAGCCGCGGCGGGAGATTGGGTGAGCAGTTCTTC
>TRBV29-1|TRBJ2-7|.|.
CSVDQGDSGRPYEQYF
TGCAGCGTAGACCAGGGTGACTCAGGTAGGCCCTACGAGCAGTACTTC
>TRBV29-1|TRBJ1-1|.|.
CSVTPGRRNTEAFF
TGCAGCGTGACTCCGGGACGGAGGAACACTGAAGCTTTCTTT
>TRBV2|TRBJ2-1|TRBD1|.
CASSPTGVAFNEQFF
TGTGCCAGCAGCCCAACAGGGGTTGCCTTTAATGAGCAGTTCTTC
>TRBV27|TRBJ2-1|.|few
CASSLQRGIYNEQFF
TGTGCCAGCAGTTTGCAGCGCGGGATCTACAATGAGCAGTTCTTC
>TRBV23-1|TRBJ1-2|.|.
CASSLLPGRPYGYTF
TGCGCCAGCAGTCTCCTGCCGGGCCGCCCGTATGGCTACACCTTC
>TRBV7-6|TRBJ2-5|TRBD1|.
CASSLSGGWTQYF
TGTGCCAGCAGCCTTTCAGGGGGCTGGACCCAGTACTTC
>TRBV30|TRBJ1-2|.|.
CAWMREYGYTF
TGTGCCTGGATGAGGGAATATGGCTACACCTTC
>TRBV5-1|TRBJ2-2|.|few
CASSLQTSNTGELFF
TGCGCCAGCAGCTTGCAGACTTCGAACACCGGGGAGCTGTTTTTT
>TRBV5-1|TRBJ2-2|TRBD1|.
CASSLAGQGVSGELFF
TGCGCCAGCAGCCTGGCGGGACAGGGGGTATCGGGGGAGCTGTTTTTT
>TRBV7-2|TRBJ2-2|TRBD1|.
CASRPGTGVLGELFF
TGTGCCAGCCGCCCCGGGACAGGGGTCCTCGGGGAGCTGTTTTTT
>TRBV18|TRBJ2-1|.|once
CASSLLQGPSDEQFF
TGTGCCAGCTCACTACTGCAGGGGCCCAGCGATGAGCAGTTCTTC
>TRBV19|TRBJ1-1|.|.
CASSQNAGREAFF
TGTGCCAGTAGCCAAAATGCGGGCCGCGAAGCTTTCTTT
>TRBV15|TRBJ2-7|TRBD1|.
CATSRGRTGGRYEQYF
TGTGCCACCAGCAGAGGAAGAACAGGGGGCCGATACGAGCAGTACTTC
>TRBV7-2|TRBJ2-7|TRBD1|.
CASSLAGQGAHEQYF
TGTGCCAGCAGCTTAGCCGGACAGGGGGCCCACGAGCAGTACTTC
>TRBV5-1|TRBJ2-1|TRBD2|.
CASSLRAGARLNEQFF
TGCGCCAGCAGCTTGAGGGCGGGAGCCCGCCTTAATGAGCAGTTCTTC
>TRBV5-1|TRBJ2-1|TRBD2|few
CASSLEGTGGNEQFF
TGCGCCAGCAGCTTGGAGGGAACGGGGGGCAATGAGCAGTTCTTC
>TRBV2|TRBJ2-5|TRBD2|few
CASSLAGGVETQYF
TGTGCCAGCAGTTTAGCGGGGGGCGTGGAGACCCAGTACTTC
>TRBV7-6|TRBJ2-7|.|.
CASSLFPRGNSHEQYF
TGTGCCAGCAGCTTATTTCCCCGCGGGAATAGCCACGAGCAGTACTTC
>TRBV28|TRBJ2-1|.|few
CASSSDNEQFF
TGTGCCAGCAGTTCCGACAATGAGCAGTTCTTC
>TRBV5-1|TRBJ1-4|.|.
CASSRNPATNEKLFF
TGCGCCAGCAGCCGTAACCCTGCAACTAATGAAAAACTGTTTTTT
>TRBV5-6|TRBJ1-1|.|.
CASSHLRQGGTEAFF
TGTGCCAGCAGCCACCTCCGGCAGGGCGGAACTGAAGCTTTCTTT
>TRBV20-1|TRBJ2-3|TRBD1|.
CSAIQGAGADTQYF
TGCAGTGCTATCCAGGGGGCCGGGGCAGATACGCAGTATTTT
>TRBV7-9|TRBJ1-1|.|.
CASRGEGSVAEAFF
TGTGCCAGCAGAGGGGAGGGGAGCGTGGCTGAAGCTTTCTTT
>TRBV25-1|TRBJ1-2|TRBD1|.
CASSGQGAYYGYTF
TGTGCCAGCAGTGGACAGGGGGCTTACTATGGCTACACCTTC